The sequence of this TCR beta chain was determined in a study of shared clonotypes between healthy human individuals. Naive CD4+ cells were CD45RA-selected; the remaining cells were memory. The CDR3 runs 14 residues. The V and J ends lost 6 bases and 5 bases respectively, with 16 bases between them. Germline V lookup: CDR1 MNHNY, CDR2 SVGAGI (reference sequence). Template for every sorted-subset replicate PCR totaled about 200 ng DNA, 25,000 to 35,000 T cell genomes. TCRdb keeps only in-frame clones here, not all; method: immunoSEQ multiplex PCR. The sample shows millions of clones, approximately 94% of them seen only once.

This clonotype was obtained from a man younger than 35 in good health. Sequenced material: naive CD4+ T cells sorted from blood. Subset specified: CD45RA+ positively selected. The chain is built from TRBV6-6 and TRBJ1-1; D is ambiguous. CDR3 amino acids: CASSQPGRLTEAFF. The CDR3 DNA is TGTGCCAGCAGCCAGCCCGGAAGGCTGACTGAAGCTTTCTTT.